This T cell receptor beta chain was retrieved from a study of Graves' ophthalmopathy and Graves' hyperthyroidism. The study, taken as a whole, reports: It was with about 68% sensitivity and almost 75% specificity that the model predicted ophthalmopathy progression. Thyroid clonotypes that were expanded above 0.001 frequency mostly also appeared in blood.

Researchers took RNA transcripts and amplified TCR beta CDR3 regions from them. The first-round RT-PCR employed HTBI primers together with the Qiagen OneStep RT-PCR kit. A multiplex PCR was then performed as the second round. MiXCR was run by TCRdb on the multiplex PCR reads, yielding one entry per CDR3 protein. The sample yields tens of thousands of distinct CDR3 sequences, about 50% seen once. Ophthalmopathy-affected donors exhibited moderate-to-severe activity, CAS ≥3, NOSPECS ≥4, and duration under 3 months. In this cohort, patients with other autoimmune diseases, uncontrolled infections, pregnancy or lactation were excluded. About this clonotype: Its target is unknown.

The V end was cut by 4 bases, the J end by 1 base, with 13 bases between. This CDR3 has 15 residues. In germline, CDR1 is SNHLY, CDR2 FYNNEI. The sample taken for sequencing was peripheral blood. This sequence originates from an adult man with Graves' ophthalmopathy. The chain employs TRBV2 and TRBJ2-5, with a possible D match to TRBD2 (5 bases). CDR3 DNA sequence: TGTGCCAGCAGTGGAAATCTAGCCTCCCAAGAGACCCAGTACTTC. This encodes CASSGNLASQETQYF.